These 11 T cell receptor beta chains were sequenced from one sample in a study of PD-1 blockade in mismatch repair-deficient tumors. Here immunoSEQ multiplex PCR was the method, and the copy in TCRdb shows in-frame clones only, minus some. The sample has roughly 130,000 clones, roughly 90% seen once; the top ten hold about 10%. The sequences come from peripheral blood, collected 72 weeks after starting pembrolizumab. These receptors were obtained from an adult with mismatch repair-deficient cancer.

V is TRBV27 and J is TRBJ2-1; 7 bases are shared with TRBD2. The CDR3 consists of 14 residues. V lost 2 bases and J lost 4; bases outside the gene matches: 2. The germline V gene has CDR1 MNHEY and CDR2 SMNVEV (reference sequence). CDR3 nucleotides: TGTGCCAGCAGTTTAACGCGGGGGTACAATGAGCAGTTCTTC. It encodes CASSLTRGYNEQFF.

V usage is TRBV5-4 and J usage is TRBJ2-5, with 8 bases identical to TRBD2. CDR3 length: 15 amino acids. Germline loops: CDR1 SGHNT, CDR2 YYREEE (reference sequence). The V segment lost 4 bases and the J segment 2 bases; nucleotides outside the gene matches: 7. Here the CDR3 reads CASSRSASGQETQYF. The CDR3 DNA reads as TGTGCCAGCAGCCGCTCTGCTAGCGGGCAAGAGACCCAGTACTTC.

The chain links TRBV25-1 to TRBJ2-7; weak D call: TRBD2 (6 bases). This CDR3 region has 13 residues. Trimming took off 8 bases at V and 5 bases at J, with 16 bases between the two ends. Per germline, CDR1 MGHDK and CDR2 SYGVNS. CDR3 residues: CASREWATNEQYF. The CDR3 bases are TGTGCCAGCCGGGAGTGGGCGACGAACGAGCAGTACTTC.

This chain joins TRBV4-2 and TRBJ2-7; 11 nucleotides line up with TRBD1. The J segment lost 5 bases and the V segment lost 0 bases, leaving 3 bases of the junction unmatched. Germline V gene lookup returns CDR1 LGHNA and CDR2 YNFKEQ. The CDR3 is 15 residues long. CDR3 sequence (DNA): TGTGCCAGCAGCCAAGAAGGACAGGGGGCCCACGAGCAGTACTTC. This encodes CASSQEGQGAHEQYF.

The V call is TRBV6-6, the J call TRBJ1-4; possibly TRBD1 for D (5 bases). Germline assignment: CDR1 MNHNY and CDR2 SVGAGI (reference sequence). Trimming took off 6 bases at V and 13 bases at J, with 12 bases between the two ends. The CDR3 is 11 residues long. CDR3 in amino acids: CASSRDEILFF. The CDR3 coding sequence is TGTGCCAGCAGCCGGGACGAGATACTGTTTTTT.

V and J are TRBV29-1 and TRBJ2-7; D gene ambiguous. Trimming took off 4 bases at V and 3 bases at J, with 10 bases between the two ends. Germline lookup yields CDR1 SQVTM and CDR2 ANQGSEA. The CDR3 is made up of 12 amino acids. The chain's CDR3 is CSVGTSVYEQYF. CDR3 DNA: TGCAGCGTTGGGACCTCAGTCTACGAGCAGTACTTC.

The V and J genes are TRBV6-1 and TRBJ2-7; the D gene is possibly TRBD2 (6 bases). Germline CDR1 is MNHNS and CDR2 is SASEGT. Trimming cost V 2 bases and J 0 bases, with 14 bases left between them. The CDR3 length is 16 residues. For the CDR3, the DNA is TGTGCCAGCAGTGAAAGTAGGGTGCGGGGCTCCTACGAGCAGTACTTC. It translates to CASSESRVRGSYEQYF.

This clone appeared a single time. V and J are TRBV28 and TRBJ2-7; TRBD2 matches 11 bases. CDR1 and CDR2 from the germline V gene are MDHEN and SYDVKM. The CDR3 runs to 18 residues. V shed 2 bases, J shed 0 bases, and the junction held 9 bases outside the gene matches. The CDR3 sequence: CASSLLASGRKSSYEQYF. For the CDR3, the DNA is TGTGCCAGCAGTTTACTCGCTAGCGGGAGGAAATCCTCCTACGAGCAGTACTTC.

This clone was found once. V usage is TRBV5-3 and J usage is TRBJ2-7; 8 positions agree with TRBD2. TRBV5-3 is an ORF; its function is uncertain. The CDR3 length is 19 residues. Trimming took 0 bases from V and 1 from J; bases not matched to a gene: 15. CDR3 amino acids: CARSLAGGRSFFWSYEQYF. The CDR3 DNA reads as TGTGCCAGAAGCTTGGCGGGGGGGCGCAGTTTCTTTTGGTCCTACGAGCAGTACTTC.

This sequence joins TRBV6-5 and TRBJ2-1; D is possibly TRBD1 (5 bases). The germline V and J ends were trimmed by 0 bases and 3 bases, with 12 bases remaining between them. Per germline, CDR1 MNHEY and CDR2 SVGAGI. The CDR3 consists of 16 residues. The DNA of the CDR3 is TGTGCCAGCAGTTACTCGTCCAGGGCCCGCTACAATGAGCAGTTCTTC. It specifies CASSYSSRARYNEQFF.

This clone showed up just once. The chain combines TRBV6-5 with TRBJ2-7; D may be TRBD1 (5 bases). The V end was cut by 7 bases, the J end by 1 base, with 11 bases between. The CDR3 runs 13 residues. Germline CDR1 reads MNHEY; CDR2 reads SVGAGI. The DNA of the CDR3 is TGTGCCAGCACGTCAGGGTCGTCCTACGAGCAGTACTTC. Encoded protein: CASTSGSSYEQYF.